These 30 T cell receptor beta chains originate from one sample sequenced in a study of CD8+ T cells in alopecia areata. In each case, RNA was isolated and then reverse transcribed into cDNA as the sequencing template. Measured with immunoSEQ multiplex PCR; TCRdb has only the in-frame clones, and not every one. In the table there are roughly 200,000 clones, roughly two fifths of which are singletons. As to treatment: oral pan-JAK inhibitor, 5-10 mg twice daily. Sequencing used CD4+ T cells sorted from blood, obtained at approximately week 37, from a patient treated with tofacitinib. The origin of the receptors is a human donor with alopecia areata.

A few counts support this clone. J is TRBJ2-4 and V is TRBV19, with D unresolved. V lost 0 bases to trimming and J lost 0 bases, with 15 bases between them. Germline V lookup: CDR1 LNHDA, CDR2 SQIVND (reference sequence). This CDR3 contains 18 residues. Written as DNA, the CDR3 is TGTGCCAGTAGTATAGATCCCCCGAGAAGAGTAGCCAAAAACATTCAGTACTTC. This codes for CASSIDPPRRVAKNIQYF.

The chain carries TRBV10-3 and TRBJ1-4; D not resolved. Germline CDR1 is ENHRY and CDR2 is SYGVKD. Deletions cut 4 bases from V and 4 bases from J, with 10 bases between. There are 14 residues in the CDR3. CDR3 DNA: TGTGCCATCAGTGTTGGGGTAGTTAATGAAAAACTGTTTTTT. As protein: CAISVGVVNEKLFF.

The chain couples TRBV5-4 to TRBJ2-1, with a weak D call TRBD2 (6 bases). The ends were cut back, 2 bases at V and 3 bases at J, with 9 bases in the middle. This CDR3 comprises 14 residues. The V gene's germline CDR1 is SGHNT and CDR2 YYREEE (reference sequence). The CDR3 bases are TGTGCCAGCAGCTTTCCGGGACTCTACAATGAGCAGTTCTTC. Translating gives CASSFPGLYNEQFF.

In the case of this clone: This CDR3 is also generated by other DNA sequences in the sample. The V call is TRBV5-1, the J call TRBJ2-3; 10 positions match TRBD2. J gave up 1 base and V 4 bases, and 3 bases lay outside the gene matches. The CDR3 length is 15 residues. The germline CDR1 and CDR2 sequences are SGHRS and YFSETQ. CDR3 in amino acids: CASSPGLAGTDTQYF. DNA of the CDR3: TGCGCCAGCAGCCCCGGACTAGCGGGCACAGATACGCAGTATTTT.

The CDR3, as DNA: TGTGCCTGGAGGCGCTACACAGATACGCAGTATTTT. Translation gives CAWRRYTDTQYF. The chain couples TRBV30 to TRBJ2-3; unclear D gene. Germline CDR1 GTSNPN, CDR2 SVGIG (reference sequence). This CDR3 region has 12 residues. V was trimmed by 3 bases and J by 2 bases, leaving 6 bases between them.

This clone occurred a few times. The chain recombines TRBV30 with TRBJ2-1, with D unresolved. CDR1 GTSNPN and CDR2 SVGIG come from the germline V gene (reference sequence). Trimming took 0 bases from V and 5 from J, leaving 8 bases between them. The CDR3 extends over 13 amino acids. The CDR3 region is CAWSVRADNEQFF. The DNA of the CDR3 is TGTGCCTGGAGTGTACGGGCGGACAATGAGCAGTTCTTC.

The chain has TRBV5-1 and TRBJ2-3, with D perhaps TRBD2 (6 bases). The CDR3 covers 14 residues. Germline V gives CDR1 SGHRS, CDR2 YFSETQ. V was clipped by 3 bases and J by 1 base, with 9 bases between them. CDR3 amino acids: CASSSIAGTDTQYF. The CDR3 DNA reads as TGCGCCAGCAGCTCTATAGCGGGCACAGATACGCAGTATTTT.

The rearrangement uses TRBV30 and TRBJ2-1; the match to TRBD2 covers 11 bases. CDR1 and CDR2 from the germline V gene are GTSNPN and SVGIG (reference sequence). The length of the CDR3 is 15 residues. The V and J ends lost 2 bases and 11 bases, in that order; junction bases with no gene match: 11. In nucleotides, the CDR3 is TGTGCCTGGAGTTTAGGGACTAGCGGACTCGTCCAGCAGTTCTTC. Its protein is CAWSLGTSGLVQQFF.

The chain couples TRBV29-1 to TRBJ2-5, with 9 bases that match TRBD1. With V trimmed by 5 bases and J by 5 bases, 12 bases remained unmatched. The CDR3 sequence is 15 residues long. Germline V gene data show CDR1 as SQVTM and CDR2 as ANQGSEA. This CDR3 is CSVPSGTGYGETQYF. The CDR3 DNA sequence: TGCAGCGTTCCCTCTGGGACAGGGTACGGGGAGACCCAGTACTTC. Using reference TRBV29-1 and TRBJ2-5 for the parts outside the CDR3, the full variable domain is SAVISQKPSRDICQRGTSLTIQCQVDSQVTMMFWYRQQPGQSLTLIATANQGSEATYESGFVIDKFPISRPNLTFSTLTVSNMSPEDSSIYLCSVPSGTGYGETQYFGPGTRLLVL.

The chain has TRBV5-4 and TRBJ2-5; TRBD1 is a possible D gene (5 bases). This CDR3 has 13 residues. In germline, CDR1 is SGHNT, CDR2 YYREEE (reference sequence). Trimming cost V 6 bases and J 2 bases, with 11 bases left between them. Here the CDR3 DNA reads TGTGCCAGCACAAGGCAGGGACAAGAGACCCAGTACTTC. Translated: CASTRQGQETQYF.

As regards this clone: One end of the junction fails to match germline, which may point to a read error. The chain joins TRBV6-1 to TRBJ1-2, with D perhaps TRBD1 (5 bases). The length of the CDR3 is 11 residues. Germline CDR1 reads MNHNS; CDR2 reads SASEGT. The CDR3 reads CASSGFGTKAF. The DNA for the CDR3 is TGTGCCAGCAGTGGATTCGGGACCAAGGCCTTC.

This clone was counted only a few times. The V call is TRBV7-8, the J call TRBJ2-7; 8 bases fit TRBD1. Trimming cost V 2 bases and J 5 bases; bases outside gene matches: 8. The CDR3 spans 15 residues. Germline-derived CDR1 and CDR2 are SGHVS and FQNEAQ. CDR3 DNA sequence: TGTGCCAGCAGCTTAAGCGGCAGGGGGCAACACGAGCAGTACTTC. It encodes CASSLSGRGQHEQYF. The entire variable domain, with the rest obtained from reference TRBV7-8 and TRBJ2-7, is as follows: GAGVSQSPRYKVAKRGQDVALRCDPISGHVSLFWYQQALGQGPEFLTYFQNEAQLDKSGLPSDRFFAERPEGSVSTLKIQRTQQEDSAVYLCASSLSGRGQHEQYFGPGTRLTVT.

This chain joins TRBV20-1 and TRBJ2-7, with D perhaps assigned TRBD1 or TRBD2 (5 bases each). V lost 6 bases to trimming and J lost 2 bases, with 8 bases between them. In germline, CDR1 is DFQATT, CDR2 SNEGSKA (reference sequence). The CDR3 is 11 residues long. CDR3 nucleotides: TGCAGTGCCCTGGGGGCCTACGAGCAGTACTTC. Its protein product is CSALGAYEQYF.

J is TRBJ2-3 and V is TRBV5-1; 8 bases are a match to TRBD1. Trimming at V came to 3 bases and at J to 2 bases, leaving 8 bases not matched to a gene. Germline CDR1 SGHRS, CDR2 YFSETQ. This CDR3 spans 16 amino acids. The CDR3 DNA follows: TGCGCCAGCAGCTGGACAGGGTCTTACCCCACAGATACGCAGTATTTT. Protein: CASSWTGSYPTDTQYF.

V usage is TRBV7-9 and J usage is TRBJ2-1; 11 nucleotides align to TRBD1. CDR1 SEHNR and CDR2 FQNEAQ come from the germline V gene (reference sequence). This CDR3 contains 15 residues. V gave up 4 bases and J gave up 6 bases; unmatched junction bases: 5. This CDR3 is CASSSTGTGGNEQFF. The CDR3 nucleotides read TGTGCCAGCAGCTCTACCGGGACAGGGGGCAATGAGCAGTTCTTC.

The chain recombines TRBV6-5 with TRBJ1-1; 9 nucleotides line up with TRBD1. This CDR3 region has 12 residues. The germline gives CDR1 MNHEY, CDR2 SVGAGI. The junction had 6 bases not matched to a gene; V was cut back by 5 bases and J by 11 bases. CDR3 sequence (DNA): TGTGCCAGCAGTACCGGGACAGGGTTGGCTTTCTTT. As protein: CASSTGTGLAFF.

This clone was picked up many times. This chain connects TRBV5-1 to TRBJ2-1; the match to TRBD1 covers 11 bases. The CDR3 sequence is 18 residues long. V gave up 3 bases and J gave up 6 bases; unmatched junction bases: 14. CDR1 and CDR2 from the germline V gene are SGHRS and YFSETQ. CDR3 DNA: TGCGCCAGCAGCTACTTGGTAGGAATGGGACAGGGGGTCAATGAGCAGTTCTTC. The encoded protein is CASSYLVGMGQGVNEQFF. Using reference TRBV5-1 and TRBJ2-1 for the parts outside the CDR3, the full variable domain is KAGVTQTPRYLIKTRGQQVTLSCSPISGHRSVSWYQQTPGQGLQFLFEYFSETQRNKGNFPGRFSGRQFSNSRSEMNVSTLELGDSALYLCASSYLVGMGQGVNEQFFGPGTRLTVL.

Note on this clone: The same CDR3 is also encoded by other DNA sequences in this sample. The genes are TRBV30 and TRBJ2-2; TRBD2 is a possible D gene (5 bases). Trimming stripped 0 bases from V and 4 bases from J, with 9 bases between. The length of the CDR3 is 14 residues. From germline, CDR1 is GTSNPN and CDR2 SVGIG (reference sequence). DNA of the CDR3: TGTGCCTGGAGTGTCCCGGGATCCACCGGGGAGCTGTTTTTT. Translated, it gives CAWSVPGSTGELFF.

The CDR3 nucleotides are TGTGCCTGGACTTCTTTCGGCCCCAATGAGCAGTTCTTC. Translated, it gives CAWTSFGPNEQFF. The chain is built from TRBV30 and TRBJ2-1; D gene unclear. The V end was cut by 4 bases, the J end by 6 bases, with 13 bases between. This CDR3 comprises 13 residues. The germline V gene has CDR1 GTSNPN and CDR2 SVGIG (reference sequence).

This clone appeared once. This chain joins TRBV30 and TRBJ1-1; 7 nucleotides match TRBD1. The CDR3 has 11 residues. CDR1 is GTSNPN, CDR2 SVGIG, per germline (reference sequence). V lost 3 bases to trimming and J lost 6 bases; unmatched junction nucleotides: 1. The CDR3, as DNA: TGTGCCTGGAGAGACAGGGCTGAAGCTTTCTTT. Translating gives CAWRDRAEAFF.

There are a few counts of this clone. The chain joins TRBV2 to TRBJ2-7; 8 bases line up with TRBD1. CDR1 is SNHLY, CDR2 FYNNEI, per germline. V trimming: 3 bases; J trimming: 3 bases; junction bases outside the gene matches: 4. The CDR3 is 14 residues long. The CDR3 DNA follows: TGTGCCAGCAGTGAGGACAGGGAAGTCTACGAGCAGTACTTC. This sequence encodes CASSEDREVYEQYF.

The V and J genes are TRBV6-1 and TRBJ1-1, with D unresolved. The germline gives CDR1 MNHNS, CDR2 SASEGT. V was trimmed by 0 bases and J by 2 bases, leaving 7 bases between them. This CDR3 has 14 amino acids. The CDR3 protein is CASSEATDNTEAFF. The DNA for the CDR3 is TGTGCCAGCAGTGAAGCTACCGACAACACTGAAGCTTTCTTT.

This clone has just a few counts. The chain is built from TRBV7-2 and TRBJ1-2; D may be TRBD1 (5 bases). With 5 bases removed from V and 4 bases from J, the gap between germline ends came to 14 bases. The CDR3 has 14 amino acids. Germline V gives CDR1 SGHTA, CDR2 FQGNSA. The CDR3 protein is CASSNVQAAYGYTF. For the CDR3, the DNA is TGTGCCAGCAGCAATGTACAGGCTGCCTATGGCTACACCTTC.

This clone was found a few times. The genes are TRBV29-1 and TRBJ2-1; 10 nucleotides match TRBD2. Germline assignment: CDR1 SQVTM and CDR2 ANQGSEA. The trim removed 6 bases at V and 1 base at J, leaving 15 bases unmatched. There are 18 residues in the CDR3. CDR3 protein: CSVRRGSGRLNSYNEQFF. The CDR3 coding sequence is TGCAGCGTCAGGAGGGGTAGCGGGAGGCTGAATTCCTACAATGAGCAGTTCTTC.

The chain couples TRBV9 to TRBJ1-4; D gene ambiguous. The V and J ends lost 6 bases and 7 bases respectively, with 22 bases between them. The CDR3 is 16 amino acids. Germline CDR1 and CDR2: SGDLS and YYNGEE. The CDR3 nucleotides are TGTGCCAGCACTGAAACCGGACCCAAACGGAGTGAAAAACTGTTTTTT. It specifies CASTETGPKRSEKLFF.

This clone was counted between two and nine times. This CDR3 is CASRVPGLTTDTQYF. The CDR3 DNA reads TGTGCCAGTAGGGTGCCGGGACTAACCACAGATACGCAGTATTTT. The V gene is TRBV19, the J gene TRBJ2-3; 7 bases align to TRBD2. V was pared by 6 bases and J by 2 bases, with 8 bases of the junction left unmatched. This CDR3 contains 15 residues. Germline CDR1 reads LNHDA; CDR2 reads SQIVND (reference sequence).

Concerning this clone itself: The limits of the CDR3 on the DNA are not certain, so only TCRdb's listed CDR3 is given. V and J are TRBV5-1 and TRBJ2-5. The CDR3 numbers 13 amino acids, ends counted. CDR1 is SGHRS and CDR2 is YFSETQ in the germline V gene. This CDR3 reads CASSRAGLETQYF.

The chain employs TRBV29-1 and TRBJ1-4; no firm D call. There are 11 residues in the CDR3. CDR1 is SQVTM and CDR2 is ANQGSEA in the germline V gene. Trimming pared 8 bases from V and 8 bases from J, leaving 12 bases between. CDR3 in DNA: TGCAGCTTTTCGGTCGGCGAAAAACTGTTTTTT. Translated: CSFSVGEKLFF.

This chain connects TRBV30 to TRBJ1-1; D is perhaps TRBD1 (5 bases). V was cut by 0 bases and J by 4 bases, with 33 bases left in between. This CDR3 has 21 residues. CDR1 and CDR2 (germline): GTSNPN, SVGIG (reference sequence). The DNA for the CDR3 is TGTGCCTGGAGTGTAAATTTGCCGGGACGCCAAAGACACCGAACGGGCACTGAAGCTTTCTTT. It yields the protein CAWSVNLPGRQRHRTGTEAFF.

V gene TRBV2 combines with J gene TRBJ2-7, with 8 positions matching TRBD1. Looked up from germline, CDR1 is SNHLY and CDR2 is FYNNEI. The length of the CDR3 is 14 residues. J lost 4 bases, V lost 4 bases, and 6 bases had no gene match. The CDR3 loop reads CASSVGQGAYEQYF. DNA of the CDR3: TGTGCCAGCAGTGTCGGGCAGGGGGCTTACGAGCAGTACTTC.